This T cell receptor (beta chain) was observed in a study of OX40 agonist ivuxolimab in advanced cancers. Study context: The dose of intravenous ivuxolimab that patients received every 2 weeks ranged from 0.01 to 10 mg/kg.

General study results and limits: Clonal expansion by week 6 occurred in CD4+ and CD8+ blood T cells (at 0.1 to 3.0 mg/kg). Clonal expansion in partial responders at 0.1-3.0 mg/kg ranked among the lowest.

Trimming removed 1 base from V and 2 bases from J, with 13 bases in between. The CDR3 consists of 16 residues. Germline assignment: CDR1 LNHNV and CDR2 YYDKDF (reference sequence). As for this clone: Its antigen remains unknown.

Peripheral blood came from all dose cohorts at three timepoints. The method was immunoSEQ multiplex PCR; TCRdb's version includes in-frame clones alone and lacks a portion of them. Found here are about 100,000 clones, 89% of them singletons; the top ten hold 0.15% to 0.2%. The V call is TRBV15, the J call TRBJ2-3; tentative D call: TRBD2 (6 bases). The sample in question was CD4+ or CD8+ T cells sorted from blood, obtained in a trial of the OX40 agonist ivuxolimab. The TCR comes from an adult with an advanced solid tumor such as melanoma, head and neck, liver or kidney cancer. The CDR3 loop is CATSRAGELPTDTQYF. The CDR3 coding sequence is TGTGCCACCAGCAGAGCGGGGGAGCTCCCCACAGATACGCAGTATTTT.